This TCR beta chain came from a study of CD8 T cells in Susac syndrome (dated by TCRdb to about 2019). Background for the entire study: Among the Susac syndrome patients who were sequenced, clinically active disease was present in five or six and clinical remission was observed in fewer than 10. The study used repertoire sequencing to test whether antigen drove CD8+ T cell activation and differentiation in Susac syndrome. At the time of blood withdrawal, Susac syndrome patients were either therapy-naive, taking corticosteroids (with some also receiving IVIg), or on IVIg alone. Study-wide findings and limitations: In patients with Susac syndrome, the CD4+ T cell repertoire showed no detectable clonal expansion. The number of individuals in the TCR sequencing and HLA analysis was acknowledged as relatively small.

RNA was extracted using the RNeasy kit, and roughly 0.5 to 1 microgram was reverse transcribed with random hexamers. TCR beta CDR3 regions were amplified with the immunoSEQ multiplex PCR assay covering 54 Vbeta and 13 Jbeta segments. PCR amplification bias was corrected by using a synthetic template baseline for primer optimization and computational correction. On the authors' methods: Reads were annotated to V, D and J genes per IMGT and analyzed with immunoSEQ Analyzer, keeping only productive sequences. To calculate clonality, Shannon entropy was normalized by log2 of the number of productive unique sequences and then subtracted from one. For each patient and control, public and private clones were evaluated among the 100 most prevalent clones. A clone was defined as Susac-specific if it was absent from the healthy and MS cohorts, from 1052 published viral clones and from other ImmuneACCESS disease sequences. TCRdb ran its own pipeline on the public reads, namely fastp trimming at Q25 and MiXCR clone calling, and kept in-frame beta chains. Rows merge per CDR3 protein into single entries with the most common DNA and genes. It is TCRdb's table, rather than the study itself, that gives the V and J calls and clone size. The sample profile shows around 170,000 distinct CDR3 sequences; around 95% of them were found once. The top ten hold approximately 0.1% of the sample.

Comments on this clonotype: Its antigen is unknown. No base quality information exists; no much larger clone differs at one position.

Trimmed from V: 1 base; trimmed from J: 2 bases; junction bases lacking a gene match: 5. Reading from cysteine to phenylalanine, the CDR3 counts 16 amino acids. This entry keeps only the CDR3 DNA: 48 bases, framed from base 1. The CDR1 and CDR2 encoded by the germline V gene are SGHDN and FVKESK. Peripheral blood CD8+ and CD4+ T cells from healthy donors, Susac syndrome patients and multiple sclerosis patients were profiled using high-throughput TCR beta sequencing. Recently defined diagnostic criteria for definite or probable disease were met by the Susac syndrome patients. Bulk CD8+ and CD4+ T cells were purified by magnetic negative isolation, whereas CD8+ TEMRA cells were enriched by FACS. Blood was collected in EDTA tubes and processed within 24 hours, with PBMCs isolated through density gradient centrifugation. PBMCs intended for TCR sequencing were frozen in liquid nitrogen and were later thawed in a 37 degrees C water bath. A purity of at least 90% was achieved for sorted or isolated CD4+, CD8+ and CD8+ TEMRA cells.

Recombination joined TRBV14 with TRBJ2-3, with 8 bases aligning to TRBD1. The sequence was collected from a human donor with Susac syndrome. Sequencing input: CD4+ T cells from PBMCs. The CDR3 has the sequence CASSQGTGTLTDTQYF. Read as DNA, the sequence is TGTGCCAGCAGCCAAGGGACAGGGACCCTCACAGATACGCAGTATTTT. The full variable domain, with segments outside the CDR3 supplied by the reference TRBV14 and TRBJ2-3 proteins, appears as EAGVTQFPSHSVIEKGQTVTLRCDPISGHDNLYWYRRVMGKEIKFLLHFVKESKQDESGMPNNRFLAERTGGTYSTLKVQPAELEDSGVYFCASSQGTGTLTDTQYFGPGTRLTVL.